This TCR beta chain was sequenced during a study of blood T cell repertoires in COVID-19. Cohort 3 recovery required two negative PCRs, clearance, or symptom resolution. Germline V gene data show CDR1 as SGHRS and CDR2 as YFSETQ. V shed 0 bases, J shed 5 bases, and the junction held 5 bases outside the gene matches. The CDR3 totals 16 residues. The assay was immunoSEQ multiplex PCR, and TCRdb's table has in-frame clones only and misses some. The data hold 160,000 or so clones, with roughly 82% observed a single time. Sequencing input: PBMCs or T cells enriched from blood (not recorded which). The J gene is TRBJ1-1, the V gene TRBV5-1; 12 positions match TRBD1. This receptor was taken from a man between 45 and 60 years old who had recovered from COVID-19. As DNA, the CDR3 is TGCGCCAGCAGCTTGGAGGGACAGGGGGCCGGGACTGAAGCTTTCTTT. This gives the protein CASSLEGQGAGTEAFF.